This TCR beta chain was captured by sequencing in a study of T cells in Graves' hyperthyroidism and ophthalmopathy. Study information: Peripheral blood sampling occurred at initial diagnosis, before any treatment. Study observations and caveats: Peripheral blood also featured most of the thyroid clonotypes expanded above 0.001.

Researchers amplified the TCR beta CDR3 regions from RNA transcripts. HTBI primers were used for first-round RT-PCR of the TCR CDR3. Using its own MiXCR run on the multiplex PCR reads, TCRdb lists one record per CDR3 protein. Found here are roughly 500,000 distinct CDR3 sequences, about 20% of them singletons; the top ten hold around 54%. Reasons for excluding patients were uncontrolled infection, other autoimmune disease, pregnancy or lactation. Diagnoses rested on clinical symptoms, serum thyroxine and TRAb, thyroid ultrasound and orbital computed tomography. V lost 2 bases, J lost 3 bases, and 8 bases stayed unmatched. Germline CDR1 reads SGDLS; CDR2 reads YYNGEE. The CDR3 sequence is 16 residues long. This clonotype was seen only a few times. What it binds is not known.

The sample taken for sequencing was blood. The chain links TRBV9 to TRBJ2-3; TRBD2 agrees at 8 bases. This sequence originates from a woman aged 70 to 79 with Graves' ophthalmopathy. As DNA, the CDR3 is TGTGCCAGCAGCGTGACTAGCGAACTTCGGACAGATACGCAGTATTTT. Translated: CASSVTSELRTDTQYF.